This TCR beta chain was obtained from a study of cytomegalovirus exposure and HLA in healthy donors. The CDR3 is 14 residues long. Germline CDR1 is MNHNS and CDR2 is SASEGT. A remark on this clone: Its antigen is as yet unknown.

The PCR used 60 Vbeta and 13 Jbeta primers. Original handling: Roughly 83 million unique TCR beta chains, roughly 11 million of them shared, were counted by a later analysis. Method: immunoSEQ multiplex PCR; TCRdb's copy keeps in-frame clones and lacks some. V and J calls and clone size are as listed in that table; D and trimming were resolved from the DNA. Of a few hundred thousand clones listed, about 80% are singletons. The study, taken as a whole, reports: What a later analysis reportedly showed was that an Asian-associated ancestry cluster had fewer N-insertions than the approximately 700-donor mean.

This TCR was recovered from a man in his late teens or twenties in good health and CMV-seronegative. The sample taken for sequencing was PBMCs. The chain has TRBV6-1 and TRBJ2-5; possible D gene TRBD1, 6 bases. The J call is in doubt because the DNA end fits TRBJ2-7 better. The chain's CDR3 is CASSDRGFSYEQYF. The CDR3 DNA is TGTGCCAGCAGTGACAGGGGATTCTCCTACGAGCAGTACTTC.